This is a list of T cell receptor beta chains from one sample in a study of regulatory T cells in long-lasting Graves disease. TCRdb redid the calling of the multiplex PCR reads with MiXCR, one entry per CDR3 protein. The sample carries 310,000 or so distinct CDR3 sequences, 22% recorded once. This material consisted of peripheral blood mononuclear cells (PBMCs), taken when the disease was refractory, from a patient treated with antithyroid drugs. Receptors were obtained from a female donor with Graves disease. Each CDR3 is given without its conserved first and last residue. A D gene is named only where the DNA matches it firmly.

CDR3aa,len,d_gene,v_gene
ASSVNEGEKLF,11,NA,TRBV6-1
ASSLGVTSVPKQETRY,16,NA,TRBV5-1
ASSLVVGGEAF,11,NA,TRBV7-9
AWRGQTYEQY,10,TRBD1,TRBV30
ASRQDSGANVLT,12,NA,TRBV6-1
SVEGLGDEQF,10,TRBD2,TRBV20-1
ASSSSAGEKLF,11,NA,TRBV27
ASSFASGLAAPSWEQY,16,TRBD2,TRBV6-5
ASSQDQGTEYEQY,13,NA,TRBV4-3
SARSLDTGAF,10,NA,TRBV20-1
ASSWGTVGTEAF,12,NA,TRBV6-5
ASATSGTYEQY,11,TRBD2,TRBV2
ASSYPGRSSYEQY,13,NA,TRBV6-5
ASSLDPPGHSNQPQH,15,NA,TRBV7-2
ASSPWGGKNTEAF,13,NA,TRBV7-2
GVLTGGDYEQY,11,TRBD1,TRBV29-1
ASSVEGDGRRGYT,13,NA,TRBV9
ATQQSGIYNEQF,12,NA,TRBV24-1
ASSLNKGQSYGYT,13,NA,TRBV7-9
SVDVGAMGGAKNIQY,15,NA,TRBV29-1
ASSSLVPTGDDDTDTQY,17,TRBD1,TRBV28
ASSQLGINQPQH,12,NA,TRBV7-2
AWRDDHYEQY,10,NA,TRBV30
ASSVSLTSGSMDEQY,15,TRBD2,TRBV27
ASSASEQPQH,10,NA,TRBV6-1
ASSIAATRIWLQSVYNEQF,19,NA,TRBV19
ASSHTSSGGLNSPLH,15,TRBD1,TRBV4-3
ASSFAGTPRSYEQY,14,NA,TRBV5-5
ASAGTSSYNEQF,12,NA,TRBV7-9
ASSHLINRDSNYGYT,15,TRBD1,TRBV12-3/TRBV12-4
ASRGGQGLGEQY,12,TRBD1,TRBV12-3/TRBV12-4
ASSPDRAQLGELF,13,TRBD1,TRBV12-3/TRBV12-4
ASSSFIRGAEAF,12,NA,TRBV7-2
ASRPGQGAQPQH,12,TRBD1,TRBV28
SAILDGSYEQY,11,NA,TRBV20-1
ATLRFQGVGQPQH,13,NA,TRBV24-1
ASSLVRGHGETQY,13,NA,TRBV7-2